This entry is about one T cell receptor (beta chain). The data were taken from a study of cytomegalovirus exposure and HLA in healthy donors. Primers included in the PCR were 60 Vbeta and 13 Jbeta primers. Using immunoSEQ multiplex PCR, the repertoire was profiled, and TCRdb retains in-frame clones only, with some absent. The table has 150,000 to 200,000 clones, roughly 75% seen once. Germline V CDR1 and CDR2: SNHLY, FYNNEI. This CDR3 contains 11 residues. The V end lost 6 bases, the J end lost 11 bases, and 14 bases lay between the germline ends. Sequenced input: PBMCs. The chain couples TRBV2 to TRBJ2-7; D remains ambiguous. The clonotype comes from a woman aged 25-40 years in good health and CMV-seronegative. CDR3 region: CASSSRREEYF. Written as DNA, the CDR3 is TGTGCCAGCAGCAGTAGACGAGAGGAGTACTTC.